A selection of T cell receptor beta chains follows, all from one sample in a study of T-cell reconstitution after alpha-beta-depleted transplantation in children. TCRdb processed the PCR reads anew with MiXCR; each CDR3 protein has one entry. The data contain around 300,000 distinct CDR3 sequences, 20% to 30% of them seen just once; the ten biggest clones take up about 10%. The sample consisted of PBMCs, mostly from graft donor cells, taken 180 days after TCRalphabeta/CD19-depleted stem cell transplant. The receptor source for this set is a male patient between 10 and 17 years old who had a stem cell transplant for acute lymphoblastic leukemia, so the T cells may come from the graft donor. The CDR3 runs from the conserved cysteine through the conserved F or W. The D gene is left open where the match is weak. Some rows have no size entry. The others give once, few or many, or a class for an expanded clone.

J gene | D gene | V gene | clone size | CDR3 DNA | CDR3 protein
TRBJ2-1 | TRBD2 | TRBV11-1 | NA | TGTGCCAGCGCGGGAGACAGCTCCTACAATGAGCAGTTCTTC | CASAGDSSYNEQFF
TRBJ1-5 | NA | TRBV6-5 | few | TGTGCCAGCAGTTACTCCCCTCTCAATCAGCCCCAGCATTTT | CASSYSPLNQPQHF
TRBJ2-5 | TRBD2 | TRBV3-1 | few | TGTGCCAGCAGCCAGCCGGGACTACCGGAGACCCAGTACTTC | CASSQPGLPETQYF
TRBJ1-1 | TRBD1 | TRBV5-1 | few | TGCGCCAGCAGATCCGACACAGGGGTACAAGCTTTCTTT | CASRSDTGVQAFF
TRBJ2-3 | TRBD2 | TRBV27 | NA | TGTGCCAGCAGTCTACTGACTAGCGGGAGACCTCTTCATACGCAGTATTTT | CASSLLTSGRPLHTQYF
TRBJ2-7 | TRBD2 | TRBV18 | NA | TGTGCCAGCTCACCCCCAGCGGGAGTCTCCTACGAGCAGTACTTC | CASSPPAGVSYEQYF
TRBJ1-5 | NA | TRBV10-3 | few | TGTGCCATCAGTTCGGAAGGGGCAGTATATAGCAATCAGCCCCAGCATTTT | CAISSEGAVYSNQPQHF
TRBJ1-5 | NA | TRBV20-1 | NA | TGCAGTGCTCCGAAAGACAGGTTCAATCAGCCCCAGCATTTT | CSAPKDRFNQPQHF
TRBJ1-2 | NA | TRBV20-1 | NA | TGCAGTGCTCCCCAAGAGGCAGGGACTAACTATGGCTACACCTTC | CSAPQEAGTNYGYTF
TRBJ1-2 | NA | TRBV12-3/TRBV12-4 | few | TGTGCCAGCAGTCTCTGGGGCACAGGGCCCGGTGGCTACACCTTC | CASSLWGTGPGGYTF
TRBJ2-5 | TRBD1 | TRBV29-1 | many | TGCAGCGTTGAAGTACTGCCGGGACAGGGGGCTTGGGAGACCCAGTACTTC | CSVEVLPGQGAWETQYF
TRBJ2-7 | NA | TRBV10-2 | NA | TGCGCCAGCACTCTTCCCTCCTACGAGCAGTACTTC | CASTLPSYEQYF
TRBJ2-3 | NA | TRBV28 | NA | TGTGCCAGCAGTTTTTCCCCTACGCAGTATTTT | CASSFSPTQYF
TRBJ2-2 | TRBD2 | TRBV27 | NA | TGTGCCAGCAGACGAGGACTAGCGGGAGCAACCGGGGAGCTGTTTTTT | CASRRGLAGATGELFF
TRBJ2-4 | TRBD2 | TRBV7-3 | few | TGTGCCAGCAGCTTAGGGATCGCGGGAGGGATCAAAAACATTCAGTACTTC | CASSLGIAGGIKNIQYF